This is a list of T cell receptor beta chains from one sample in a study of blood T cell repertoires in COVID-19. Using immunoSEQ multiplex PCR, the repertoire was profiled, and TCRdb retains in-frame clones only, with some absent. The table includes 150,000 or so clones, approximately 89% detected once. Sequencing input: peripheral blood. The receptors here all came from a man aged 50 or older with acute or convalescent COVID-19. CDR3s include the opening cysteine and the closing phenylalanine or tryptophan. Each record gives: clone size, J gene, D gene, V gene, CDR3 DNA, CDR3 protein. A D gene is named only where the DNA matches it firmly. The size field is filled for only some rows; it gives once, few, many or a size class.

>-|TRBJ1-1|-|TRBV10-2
TGCGCCAGCAGTCCCTTCCTAGCATCCGCTGAAGCTTTCTTT
CASSPFLASAEAFF
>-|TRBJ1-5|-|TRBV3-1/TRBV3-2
TGTGCCAGCGGGGTGGAGGGCAATCAGCCCCAGCATTTT
CASGVEGNQPQHF
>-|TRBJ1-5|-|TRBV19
TGTGCCAGTAGTATCAGGATGTATCAGCCCCAGCATTTT
CASSIRMYQPQHF
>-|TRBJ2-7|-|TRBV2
TGTGCCAGCAGTGGAGAATACGAGCAGTACTTC
CASSGEYEQYF
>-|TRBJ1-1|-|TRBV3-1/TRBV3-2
TGTGCCAGCAGCCGAGTAGGGGGGGCCGGAGCTTTCTTT
CASSRVGGAGAFF
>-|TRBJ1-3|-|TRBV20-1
TGCAGTGCAAGCGGTGGAAACACCATATATTTT
CSASGGNTIYF
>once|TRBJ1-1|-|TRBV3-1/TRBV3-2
TGTGCCAGCAGCCGCGACGGGGGGACTGAAGCTTTCTTT
CASSRDGGTEAFF
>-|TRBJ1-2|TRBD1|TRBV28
TGTGCCAGCAGCAGACAGGGGGTGAGGAATGGCTACACCTTC
CASSRQGVRNGYTF
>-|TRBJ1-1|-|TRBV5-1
TGCGCCAGCAGCTTGGGGCCGGCGGGGAACACTGAAGCTTTCTTT
CASSLGPAGNTEAFF
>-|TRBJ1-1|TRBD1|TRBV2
TGTGCCAGCAGTTGGACCCGGGACAGGGGCACTGAAGCTTTCTTT
CASSWTRDRGTEAFF
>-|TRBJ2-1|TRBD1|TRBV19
TGTGCCAGTAGTATAGAAGACAGGGTTTGGAATGAGCAGTTCTTC
CASSIEDRVWNEQFF
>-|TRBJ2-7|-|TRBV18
TGTGCCAGCTCACCGTCGTCGTCCGAGGACGAGCAGTACTTC
CASSPSSSEDEQYF
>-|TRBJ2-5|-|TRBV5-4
TGTGCCAGCAGCTTGTCTCGTGAGACCCAGTACTTC
CASSLSRETQYF
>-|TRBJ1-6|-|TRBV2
TGTGCCAGCAATAGACTTAATAATTCACCCCTCCACTTT
CASNRLNNSPLHF
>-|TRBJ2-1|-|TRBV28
TGTGCCAGCAGACCAGCGGAGAGAACTAAATCCTACAATGAGCAGTTCTTC
CASRPAERTKSYNEQFF
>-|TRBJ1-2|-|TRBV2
TGTGCCAGCAGCCTCCTCCGGGAAGGATACACCTTC
CASSLLREGYTF
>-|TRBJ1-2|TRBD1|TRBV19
TGTGCCAGTAGTAAACCGGGACAGGGGAACTATGGCTACACCTTC
CASSKPGQGNYGYTF
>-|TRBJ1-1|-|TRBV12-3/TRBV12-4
TGTGCCAGCAGTTTACGGGTGGGGCTACAAGCTTTCTTT
CASSLRVGLQAFF